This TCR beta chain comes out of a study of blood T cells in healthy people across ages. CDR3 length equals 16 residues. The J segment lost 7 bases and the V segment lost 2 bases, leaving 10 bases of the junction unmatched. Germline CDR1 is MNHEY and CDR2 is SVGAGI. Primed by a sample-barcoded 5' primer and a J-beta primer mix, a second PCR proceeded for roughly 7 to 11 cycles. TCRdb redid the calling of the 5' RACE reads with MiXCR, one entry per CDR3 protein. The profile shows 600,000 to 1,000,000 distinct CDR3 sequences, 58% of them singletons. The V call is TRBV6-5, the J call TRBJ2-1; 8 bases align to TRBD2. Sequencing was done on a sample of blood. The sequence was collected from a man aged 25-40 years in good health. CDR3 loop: CASSYGSAGGKNEQFF. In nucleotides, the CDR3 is TGTGCCAGCAGTTACGGTTCTGCGGGAGGTAAAAATGAGCAGTTCTTC.